The source of this T cell receptor beta chain is a study of cytomegalovirus exposure and HLA in healthy donors (dated by TCRdb to 2016 to 2017). Describing the broader study: In an earlier analysis of under 750 of the donors, approximately 260 Gb of sequence data and approximately 120 million unique TCR beta sequences from 180 million or so T cells were reported. The study used immunosequencing to profile the T cell repertoires of several hundred subjects and linked those repertoires to cytomegalovirus serostatus. Across roughly 420 genotyped donors of the cohort, an average of roughly 250,000 unique TCR beta nucleotide sequences per donor were sequenced, and 15% to 20% of those sequences were non-productive. Alongside the repertoire data, information on donor age, sex, ethnicity and CMV serostatus was compiled. To predict cytomegalovirus infection status, the study combined high-throughput TCR immunosequencing, statistical association of individual TCRs with disease status, and machine learning. In addition to the first cohort of roughly 700 subjects, a separate validation cohort of 120 different subjects was used. To study patterns of TCR occurrence, a later analysis re-analyzed previously published TCR beta repertoires from 666 donors and added high-resolution HLA genotyping. Genome-wide SNP genotypes for about 65% of the roughly 700 donors were used in a later genetic analysis, which treated that subset as a discovery cohort. The study aimed to test whether cataloging public T cell receptors could reveal signatures of past pathogen exposure. Of the 350 to 450 genotyped donors, approximately 81% were placed in the genetic ancestry cluster associated with self-reported Caucasian donors. Every discovery cohort repertoire had been produced on one sequencing platform. An early release that covered about 600 HLA-typed donors contained approximately 300 gigabases of sequencing data and around 85 million unique TCR sequences. Typing coverage varied by locus: roughly 620-640 donors for A, B, C, DRB1 and DQB1; approximately 560 for DQA1; nearly 610 for DPA1; 400 to 480 for DPB1. HLA typing covered class I and class II loci at four-digit resolution. An earlier analysis of about 600 of the donors used high-throughput TCR beta sequencing to judge whether each TCR beta V gene segment behaved as functional or pseudogenic. In the later analysis, no new phenotypic data were used to find candidate immune exposures; instead, reliance was placed on TCR beta sequences and their occurrence across donors. Several DR-DQ haplotypes were handled as single units for association and clustering because linkage in the cohort was strong.

V lost 7 bases and J lost 3 bases, and the count of bases not matched to a germline gene is 7. The CDR3 holds 14 amino acids from the cysteine to the phenylalanine. Only the CDR3 DNA stays, 42 bases, in frame from base 1. CDR1 and CDR2 are drawn from the germline V gene: SQVTM, ANQGSEA. The cohort consisted of approximately 670 healthy bone marrow donors. At the time of sampling, every cohort member was nominally healthy, though immune exposures that went unrecorded were likely present. The donor was CMV seropositive and was included in the group of 250 to 300 seropositive cohort members. Every donor gave a peripheral blood sample, and the peripheral blood mononuclear cells from that sample were used for TCR beta sequencing. The Qiagen DNeasy Blood Extraction Kit was used to extract genomic DNA from the blood cell samples. Overall results and qualifications from the work: A later genetic analysis associated a missense DCLRE1C variant with V-gene and J-gene trimming of TCR beta chains, and an independent cohort replicated the association. A later analysis associated 16,951 TCR beta sequences with specific HLA alleles at a false discovery rate of 0.05. Cytomegalovirus status was reported to be diagnosed by the classifier with high specificity and sensitivity in both the original and validation cohorts. The cohort was sequenced for TCR beta chains only, and without alpha or paired-chain data the features that could be detected were limited. The only immune exposure information available for the cohort was CMV serostatus. Sequencing depth was assumed to be roughly uniform across donors in the presence/absence analyses, though that assumption may not hold. The study gave a list of about 150 TCR beta chains associated with cytomegalovirus. In a later analysis, most CMV-associated TCR beta chains were found to appear HLA-restricted, with HLA associations seemingly driven largely by CMV exposure. A few of the identified cytomegalovirus-associated TCR beta chains were confirmed in vitro to be specific for cytomegalovirus antigens. A later analysis reported that several top co-occurrence clusters appeared linked to parvovirus B19, influenza, CMV and Epstein-Barr virus. A further reported finding was that TCR beta sequences accurately predicted the HLA-A and HLA-B alleles for most subjects in the first cohort. An earlier analysis of 450 to 750 of the donors showed that most TCR beta V segments appeared in productive rearrangements either about 90% or about 30% of the time, which broadly matched IMGT annotations. Correlated functional status among segregating V segments might be attributable to linkage disequilibrium, but an unknown experimental factor could not be ruled out. Across donors, most TCR sequences were observed very rarely, whereas some public TCRs were present in many individuals. Around 16 rarely observed V segments, including chromosome 9 orphons, were excluded from the earlier analysis of several hundred of the donors because counts were too low. A cluster of highly shared sequence variants was judged likely to represent a technical artifact of the sequencing pipeline. According to a later analysis, TCR association rates differed among HLA loci, with DRB1 alleles showing the most associated TCRs and HLA-C alleles showing the fewest. Because some donors lacked HLA typing at each locus, the association tests relied only on the typed subset. When HLA alleles, especially DR and DQ, strongly co-occurred, TCR associations were difficult to assign to individual alleles. Some IMGT-functional V segments, including TRBV6-2 and TRBV6-3, could not be told apart with the 87-base-pair reads, so those segments were excluded. According to a later genetic analysis, donors in an Asian-associated ancestry cluster had fewer N-insertions in productive TCRs than the approximately 710-donor mean. Compared with equally common non-associated chains, HLA-associated TCR beta chains in a later analysis were more clonally expanded and had lower generation probabilities. The authors suggested that the approach could potentially be generalized to other disease states and immunological phenotypes.

Of note for this clone: This receptor's antigen is unknown. The record has no base qualities; no much larger clone is one base away.

Libraries were built with the immunoSEQ multiplex PCR assay. A mixture of 60 forward primers for TCR Vbeta segments and 13 reverse primers for TCR Jbeta segments was used in the multiplex PCR. The CDR3 region of rearranged TCR beta genes was amplified from genomic DNA with a multiplex PCR assay. The Illumina HiSeq System was used to sequence the amplified TCR beta libraries as 87-base-pair reads. The paper's data handling went like this. In a later analysis, some 80 million unique TCR beta chains were counted across the 500 to 850 repertoires, and about 9.9 million of these chains were shared by at least two donors. Raw reads were error-corrected and collapsed into unique sequences by a nearest-neighbor algorithm in which closely related sequences were merged to remove PCR and sequencing errors. To assign V, D and J gene segments, CDR3 sequences were aligned to IMGT reference sequences. For a sequence to be retained, at least a six-nucleotide match to both a V gene segment and a J gene segment was required. Rearrangements were classified as productive when the CDR3 lacked stop codons and remained in frame with V and J, and all other rearrangements were classified as non-productive. CDR3 was defined by IMGT convention, running from the second conserved V-encoded cysteine to the conserved J-encoded phenylalanine. Sequences without an unambiguous match to a single V gene segment were excluded from the earlier analysis of approximately 560 of the donors. An earlier analysis of 587 of the donors called V segments functional above 56.7% productive rearrangements and segregating when the between-donor standard deviation exceeded 5%. A statistical classification framework was built to diagnose cytomegalovirus status from the catalog of TCR beta chain sequences. In a later analysis, V and J genes were assigned by comparing TCR nucleotide sequences against IMGT/GENE-DB human TR gene sequences. Using the TCRdist pipeline, a later analysis assigned CDR3 sequences along with most-parsimonious VDJ recombination scenarios. In a later analysis, each TCR beta chain was defined by its CDR3 amino acid sequence together with its V-gene family, and reads lacking a unique V-gene family were excluded. As a way to deal with suspected cross-contamination and a sequencing artifact, a later analysis dropped approximately 590 nucleotide sequences that were highly shared and had low generation probability. In a later analysis, a clonal expansion index for each public chain was calculated from normalized within-repertoire ranks of inferred template counts. Generation probabilities in a later analysis came from a VDJ recombination model fitted to out-of-frame rearrangements, and those results were checked against IGoR. In a later analysis, hypergeometric tests were used to score TCR-TCR, TCR-HLA and TCR-CMV co-occurrence, with a repertoire-size bias correction applied to TCR pairs. In a later analysis, false discovery rates were estimated by permuting HLA or CMV assignments 20 times. A later analysis grouped co-occurring TCRs with DBSCAN, adding TCRdist sequence similarity when clustering within HLA-allele-positive subsets. Repertoires with fewer than 30,000 or more than 120,000 public chains were left out of co-occurrence clustering, as were five repertoires with anomalous nucleotide sharing. Held by TCRdb, this immuneACCESS table contains in-frame sequences only and omits some clones. Under half of the omission traces to an unresolved V gene where checked; the cause of the rest is unknown. V and J calls and clone size are copied from that table; D and trimming were computed from the DNA. The sample table shows about 67,000 clones, and 80% to 90% are seen once. Jointly, the top ten make up about 12% of the sample.

The rearrangement combines TRBV29-1 with TRBJ2-2, with 8 central nucleotides matching TRBD1. Sequenced: PBMCs. The clonotype comes from a young woman in good health and CMV-seropositive. The DNA sequence reads TGCAGCGCTCGGACAGGGCGGGACACCGGGGAGCTGTTTTTT. Its protein reads: CSARTGRDTGELFF.